This T cell receptor beta chain stems from a study of metastatic and nonmetastatic thyroid tumors (TCRdb year 2020). Background on the whole study: The researchers compared repertoires between peripheral blood samples and tumor or nodule tissue samples from patients with malignant or benign thyroid disease.

This clone was counted between two and nine times. Its specific antigen is unknown. Base qualities are missing; no much larger clone stands one base away. The library was generated by PCR. The listed sequencing device is Illumina HiSeq 4000. High-throughput sequencing was used to profile the TCR beta-chain CDR3 region of each patient. The authors' analysis ran thus. The researchers built a classifier to tell apart papillary thyroid cancer patients with distant metastasis, based on CDR3 differences among clinicopathological groups. Repertoire diversity was assessed with the Shannon index, and tumor-blood repertoire similarity with the Morisita-Horn index. Using fastp trimming at Q25 and MiXCR clonotype assembly, TCRdb reanalyzed the public sequencing data and kept in-frame beta chains. Clone size and V and J calls follow TCRdb, not the original study. The sample has about 39,000 clones on record, approximately 20% of them singletons. The top ten constitute approximately 20% of the sample.

The CDR3 measures 14 amino acids from cysteine to phenylalanine. Only CDR3 DNA is held: 42 bases, read in frame from base 1. The germline V gene sets CDR1 to MDHEN and CDR2 to SYDVKM. V is shortened by 10 bases, J by 2 bases, and the region joining them spans 17 bases. General study outcomes and caveats: In both blood and tumor samples, malignant tumors were reported to have significantly higher TCR beta diversity than benign nodules.

No patient had received any treatment before thyroid surgery. Patient clinical samples collected from the early 2010s to the late 2010s were retrospectively analysed using T-cell receptor beta sequencing. This receptor was obtained from a female donor with papillary thyroid cancer or a benign thyroid nodule (not recorded which). Some clones in this sample may be carry-over from other donors' samples. The V and J genes are TRBV28 and TRBJ1-1; the D gene cannot be resolved reliably. Sample: blood. The CDR3 region: CATGPGRLNTEAFF. The DNA sequence is as follows: TGTGCCACCGGCCCGGGGAGACTCAACACTGAAGCTTTCTTT.